These T cell receptor beta chains were read from a single sample in a study of blood T cell repertoires in COVID-19. The table came from immunoSEQ multiplex PCR; TCRdb's copy has only in-frame clones and leaves some out. Among 100,000 or so clones listed, 65% to 75% were seen once. The specimen sequenced was peripheral blood. The receptors here all came from a man older than 75 with acute or convalescent COVID-19. CDR3s include the opening cysteine and the closing phenylalanine or tryptophan. A D gene is named only where the DNA matches it firmly. Size is omitted from some rows. Given values are once, few, many or a class for expanded clones.

TRBV7-9	-	TRBJ1-2	TRBD1	CASSASGQGTYTF	TGTGCCAGCAGCGCATCGGGACAGGGTACCTACACCTTC
TRBV13	-	TRBJ2-7	TRBD2	CASSQERELHEQYF	TGTGCCAGCAGCCAAGAGCGGGAGCTGCACGAGCAGTACTTC
TRBV5-1	-	TRBJ1-2	-	CASSLYGSQGYTF	TGCGCCAGCAGCTTGTACGGGTCGCAAGGCTACACCTTC
TRBV5-1	-	TRBJ1-1	TRBD1	CASSPQRQGFFTEAFF	TGCGCCAGCAGCCCACAAAGACAGGGATTTTTCACTGAAGCTTTCTTT
TRBV11-2	-	TRBJ1-4	-	CASSFGGIEKLFF	TGTGCCAGCAGCTTCGGGGGGATTGAAAAACTGTTTTTT
TRBV28	-	TRBJ2-7	-	CASRHNYEQYF	TGTGCCAGCAGACACAACTACGAGCAGTACTTC
TRBV28	once	TRBJ2-2	-	CASSSPGQNTGELFF	TGTGCCAGCAGTAGCCCGGGACAGAACACCGGGGAGCTGTTTTTT
TRBV9	once	TRBJ2-7	-	CASGDGVGEQYF	TGTGCCAGCGGAGACGGGGTAGGCGAGCAGTACTTC
TRBV10-3	-	TRBJ2-1	-	CAISLDSNEQFF	TGTGCCATCAGTTTAGACAGCAATGAGCAGTTCTTC
TRBV2	few	TRBJ2-7	TRBD2	CASSDRWREGPSSYEQYF	TGTGCCAGCAGTGACCGGTGGCGGGAGGGCCCGAGCTCCTACGAGCAGTACTTC
TRBV19	-	TRBJ1-1	-	CASSLGLNTEAFF	TGTGCCAGTAGTCTAGGGCTGAACACTGAAGCTTTCTTT
TRBV6-5	-	TRBJ2-7	TRBD2	CASSGLAGPYEQYF	TGTGCCAGCAGCGGACTAGCGGGTCCCTACGAGCAGTACTTC
TRBV5-1	-	TRBJ2-3	TRBD2	CASSSTSGSTDTQYF	TGCGCCAGCAGCTCAACTAGCGGAAGCACAGATACGCAGTATTTT
TRBV29-1	-	TRBJ1-4	TRBD1	CSAGQAEKLFF	TGCAGCGCCGGACAGGCTGAAAAACTGTTTTTT
TRBV9	few	TRBJ2-5	TRBD1	CASSVDREETQYF	TGTGCCAGCAGCGTGGACAGGGAAGAGACCCAGTACTTC
TRBV12-3/TRBV12-4	-	TRBJ2-7	-	CASRHGGQEQYF	TGTGCCAGCAGGCACGGGGGGCAGGAGCAGTACTTC
TRBV29-1	-	TRBJ1-5	TRBD1	CSVSGQADQPQHF	TGCAGCGTTAGTGGACAGGCAGATCAGCCCCAGCATTTT
TRBV5-1	many	TRBJ1-6	TRBD1	CASSEGQNSPLHF	TGCGCCAGCAGCGAGGGACAGAATTCACCCCTCCACTTT
TRBV7-8	-	TRBJ1-3	-	CASSLTPELSGNTIYF	TGTGCCAGCAGCTTAACGCCGGAGCTCTCTGGAAACACCATATATTTT
TRBV27	few	TRBJ1-1	-	CASGYRGTEAFF	TGTGCCAGCGGCTACCGGGGGACTGAAGCTTTCTTT
TRBV5-5	-	TRBJ2-1	TRBD2	CASSSGRLAGAGEQFF	TGTGCCAGCAGCTCCGGAAGGTTAGCGGGAGCGGGTGAGCAGTTCTTC
TRBV10-3	-	TRBJ2-5	TRBD2	CAISESGLAGSATQYF	TGTGCCATCAGTGAGTCAGGGCTAGCGGGATCGGCGACCCAGTACTTC
TRBV9	-	TRBJ2-1	TRBD2	CASSVGAGALGNEQFF	TGTGCCAGCAGCGTAGGAGCGGGAGCCCTCGGGAATGAGCAGTTCTTC
TRBV6-2/TRBV6-3	few	TRBJ1-2	-	CASSYLAYGYTF	TGTGCCAGCAGTTATTTAGCCTATGGCTACACCTTC
TRBV15	-	TRBJ2-3	TRBD2	CATSNLAGTDTQYF	TGTGCCACCAGCAACCTAGCGGGCACAGATACGCAGTATTTT
TRBV10-3	-	TRBJ2-2	-	CAISEGGVIGELFF	TGTGCCATCAGTGAGGGGGGCGTGATCGGGGAGCTGTTTTTT
TRBV13	-	TRBJ2-7	TRBD1	CASSARQGRARGEQYF	TGTGCCAGCAGCGCCAGACAGGGGCGGGCCAGGGGCGAGCAGTACTTC
TRBV5-1	-	TRBJ1-2	-	CASSLDRVYGGYTF	TGCGCCAGCAGCTTGGACCGCGTTTACGGTGGCTACACCTTC
TRBV28	-	TRBJ2-7	-	CASRGWGEYEQYF	TGTGCCAGCAGGGGTTGGGGGGAATACGAGCAGTACTTC
TRBV28	-	TRBJ2-7	-	CASFTSYEQYF	TGTGCCAGCTTTACATCCTACGAGCAGTACTTC
TRBV3-1/TRBV3-2	-	TRBJ2-3	TRBD2	CASSPRTSAGVTYF	TGTGCCAGCAGCCCCAGGACTAGCGCCGGAGTGACGTATTTT
TRBV28	-	TRBJ1-3	-	CASSLAGTVSGNTIYF	TGTGCCAGCAGCTTGGCTGGGACTGTCTCTGGAAACACCATATATTTT
TRBV6-5	-	TRBJ2-5	TRBD2	CASSYPRERRETQYF	TGTGCCAGCAGTTACCCGCGGGAGCGCCGAGAGACCCAGTACTTC
TRBV6-5	-	TRBJ1-1	-	CASTKGPAMNTEAFF	TGTGCCAGCACTAAAGGCCCAGCGATGAACACTGAAGCTTTCTTT
TRBV5-6	-	TRBJ1-4	-	CASSPNGVLGEKLFF	TGTGCCAGCAGCCCGAACGGGGTCTTGGGTGAAAAACTGTTTTTT
TRBV11-1	-	TRBJ2-3	TRBD2	CASSSGLAGSTDTQYF	TGTGCCAGCAGCTCTGGACTAGCGGGGAGCACAGATACGCAGTATTTT
TRBV7-2	-	TRBJ2-1	-	CASSLGLAWEQFF	TGTGCCAGCAGCTTAGGGCTAGCGTGGGAGCAGTTCTTC
TRBV21-1	-	TRBJ1-2	-	CASRRAGNYGYTF	TGTGCCAGCAGGCGCGCGGGTAACTATGGCTACACCTTC
TRBV19	-	TRBJ1-6	-	CASSIQATNSPLHF	TGTGCCAGTAGTATCCAGGCAACCAATTCACCCCTCCACTTT
TRBV11-2	few	TRBJ2-7	TRBD2	CASSLGGGGRYEQYF	TGTGCCAGCAGCTTAGGGGGCGGGGGTCGCTACGAGCAGTACTTC
TRBV7-3	many	TRBJ2-4	TRBD1	CASSPGTGANIQYF	TGTGCCAGCAGCCCAGGGACAGGGGCAAACATTCAGTACTTC
TRBV5-1	-	TRBJ1-3	-	CASSLVTGSGNTIYF	TGCGCCAGCAGCTTGGTTACTGGCTCTGGAAACACCATATATTTT
TRBV4-3	-	TRBJ2-7	-	CASSQGTGAEYEQYF	TGCGCCAGCAGCCAAGGAACGGGAGCGGAGTACGAGCAGTACTTC
TRBV6-2/TRBV6-3	few	TRBJ2-1	-	CASSFDRYNEQFF	TGTGCCAGCAGTTTTGACAGGTACAATGAGCAGTTCTTC